This entry lists 17 T cell receptor beta chains sequenced from one sample in a study of shared clonotypes between healthy human individuals. CD8 cells regarded as naive lacked CD45RO, were positively chosen for CCR7, and omitted terminally differentiated effector memory CD45RA+ cells. Clones were read by immunoSEQ multiplex PCR, and TCRdb kept only the in-frame ones, dropping some. The sample holds about 800,000 clones, 95% to 97% seen once. The sequencing input was naive CD8+ T cells sorted from blood. These receptors all come from a man aged 25-40 years in good health.

The rearrangement joins TRBV9 to TRBJ2-3; the match to TRBD2 covers 10 bases. Losses at the gene ends were 1 base for V and 4 bases for J; bases not matched to a gene: 15. Germline loops: CDR1 SGDLS, CDR2 YYNGEE. The CDR3 has 19 amino acids. This CDR3 reads CASSVKREWASGSSDTQYF. Here the CDR3 DNA reads TGTGCCAGCAGCGTAAAAAGGGAATGGGCTAGCGGGAGTTCAGATACGCAGTATTTT.

The genes are TRBV7-9 and TRBJ2-2; D may be TRBD1 (5 bases). Trimming cost V 5 bases and J 1 base, with 14 bases left between them. Germline V gene lookup returns CDR1 SEHNR and CDR2 FQNEAQ (reference sequence). This CDR3 has 16 amino acids. CDR3 bases: TGTGCCAGCAGCCCACCCACAGGAGAGAACACCGGGGAGCTGTTTTTT. Translating gives CASSPPTGENTGELFF. Based on the CDR3 plus reference TRBV7-9 and TRBJ2-2, the full variable domain is DTGVSQNPRHKITKRGQNVTFRCDPISEHNRLYWYRQTLGQGPEFLTYFQNEAQLEKSRLLSDRFSAERPKGSFSTLEIQRTEQGDSAMYLCASSPPTGENTGELFFGEGSRLTVL.

The CDR3 sequence is CASSQDRARAANTGELFF. The DNA for the CDR3 is TGCGCCAGCAGCCAAGATCGGGCGCGTGCCGCGAACACCGGGGAGCTGTTTTTT. V gene TRBV4-1 combines with J gene TRBJ2-2; D remains ambiguous. The CDR3 covers 18 residues. CDR1 is MGHRA, CDR2 YSYEKL, per germline. V lost 0 bases, J lost 0 bases, and 14 bases lay in between.

The rearrangement joins TRBV4-1 to TRBJ1-2; tentative D call: TRBD1 (6 bases). CDR1 is MGHRA, CDR2 YSYEKL, per germline. This CDR3 has 15 amino acids. V lost 0 bases to trimming and J lost 8 bases, with 16 bases between them. The DNA for the CDR3 is TGCGCCAGCAGCCAAGAGGGTTCAGGGGTAGGGGGCTACACCTTC. Residues: CASSQEGSGVGGYTF.

The rearrangement links TRBV28 to TRBJ2-5; D is undetermined. The germline V and J ends were trimmed by 3 bases and 3 bases, with 17 bases remaining between them. Germline CDR1 MDHEN, CDR2 SYDVKM. The CDR3 runs to 16 residues. CDR3 DNA: TGTGCCAGCAGTTTGACAACCCACGTGGGTGAAGAGACCCAGTACTTC. Translated: CASSLTTHVGEETQYF. Based on the CDR3 plus reference TRBV28 and TRBJ2-5, the full variable domain is DVKVTQSSRYLVKRTGEKVFLECVQDMDHENMFWYRQDPGLGLRLIYFSYDVKMKEKGDIPEGYSVSREKKERFSLILESASTNQTSMYLCASSLTTHVGEETQYFGPGTRLLVL.

V usage is TRBV11-2 and J usage is TRBJ1-1; the match to TRBD1 covers 9 bases. The germline V gene has CDR1 SGHAT and CDR2 FQNNGV. V lost 6 bases, J lost 1 base, and 6 bases stayed unmatched. The CDR3 loop spans 15 amino acids. CDR3 loop: CASRRPGQGNTEAFF. CDR3 sequence (DNA): TGTGCCAGCAGGAGGCCGGGACAGGGGAACACTGAAGCTTTCTTT.

For this clone: This specimen includes other DNA sequences encoding the same CDR3. The chain uses TRBV7-2 and TRBJ2-3; a possible D gene is TRBD1 (5 bases). Looked up from germline, CDR1 is SGHTA and CDR2 is FQGNSA. Deletions cut 1 base from V and 4 bases from J, with 6 bases between. The CDR3 consists of 13 residues. CDR3 sequence: CASSLEGADTQYF. Written as DNA, the CDR3 is TGTGCCAGCAGCTTAGAAGGGGCAGATACGCAGTATTTT.

The J gene is TRBJ2-1, the V gene TRBV7-6, with 7 bases that match TRBD2. The CDR3 covers 14 residues. The germline CDR1 and CDR2 sequences are SGHVS and FNYEAQ. V lost 5 bases to trimming and J lost 8 bases; unmatched junction nucleotides: 9. CDR3 bases: TGTGCCAGCAGCCCAAGCGGGATTGAGGATGAGCAGTTCTTC. The encoded protein is CASSPSGIEDEQFF.

This clone was observed a single time. The chain is built from TRBV29-1 and TRBJ1-2; 8 bases are a match to TRBD1. CDR1 is SQVTM, CDR2 ANQGSEA, per germline. This CDR3 is built from 14 residues. The ends lost 5 bases at V and 5 bases at J; junction bases unmatched: 10. The CDR3 nucleotides are TGCAGCGTTCTGGAAACAGGGGGGTGGTATGGCTACACCTTC. This codes for CSVLETGGWYGYTF.

The V and J genes are TRBV7-2 and TRBJ2-5, with 14 positions matching TRBD2. The end of the DNA aligns better with TRBJ2-7, so the J call may be wrong. The CDR3 has 17 residues. Per the germline V gene, CDR1 is SGHTA and CDR2 is FQGNSA. CDR3 nucleotides: TGTGCCAGCAGCGCCGTGACTAGCGGGAGGGCGGGGGACGAGCAGTACTTC. This encodes CASSAVTSGRAGDEQYF.

The V and J genes are TRBV15 and TRBJ2-7; no firm D call. The CDR3 runs 11 residues. Trimming took off 4 bases at V and 3 bases at J, with 4 bases between the two ends. Germline CDR1 and CDR2: LNHNV and YYDKDF (reference sequence). CDR3 in amino acids: CATSNGYEQYF. Written as DNA, the CDR3 is TGTGCCACCAGCAATGGCTACGAGCAGTACTTC.

The rearrangement uses TRBV9 and TRBJ2-5; 7 nucleotides line up with TRBD1. CDR3 size: 17 residues. Germline V gene data show CDR1 as SGDLS and CDR2 as YYNGEE. The trim removed 0 bases at V and 0 bases at J, leaving 8 bases unmatched. The CDR3 nucleotides are TGTGCCAGCAGCGTAGCCCCCGTTGACAGGGACCAAGAGACCCAGTACTTC. This encodes CASSVAPVDRDQETQYF.

The V and J genes are TRBV4-1 and TRBJ2-5; D uncertain. Trimming took off 4 bases at V and 5 bases at J, with 11 bases between the two ends. The CDR3 sequence is 13 residues long. Germline V gives CDR1 MGHRA, CDR2 YSYEKL. In DNA, the CDR3 is TGCGCCAGCAGCCCCCAAATGAGGGAGACCCAGTACTTC. It translates to CASSPQMRETQYF.

This sequence joins TRBV7-9 and TRBJ1-1, with D possibly TRBD1 on 6 matching bases. V was pared by 2 bases and J by 5 bases, with 15 bases between. The CDR3 runs 15 residues. From germline, CDR1 is SEHNR and CDR2 FQNEAQ (reference sequence). CDR3 loop: CASSLHRAKNTEAFF. CDR3 DNA sequence: TGTGCCAGCAGCTTACACAGGGCCAAGAATACTGAAGCTTTCTTT.

The CDR3 loop reads CASSELQGTLANYGYTF. The DNA for the CDR3 is TGTGCCAGCAGTGAGTTACAGGGGACCCTAGCTAACTATGGCTACACCTTC. The gene calls are TRBV25-1 and TRBJ1-2; 7 bases are shared with TRBD1. Germline trimming cut 3 bases from V and 0 bases from J; bases unmatched to any gene: 10. Germline CDR1 and CDR2: MGHDK and SYGVNS. The CDR3 loop spans 17 amino acids.

The rearrangement joins TRBV4-1 to TRBJ1-5; no definite D call. The CDR3 length is 14 residues. V was cut by 1 base and J by 7 bases, with 11 bases left in between. Germline CDR1 reads MGHRA; CDR2 reads YSYEKL. The CDR3 protein is CASSQVGSGQPQHF. The CDR3 nucleotides are TGCGCCAGCAGCCAAGTAGGGTCGGGCCAGCCCCAGCATTTT.

The chain couples TRBV5-4 to TRBJ2-1, with 9 bases fitting TRBD2. Germline assignment: CDR1 SGHNT and CDR2 YYREEE (reference sequence). Trimming removed 5 bases from V and 3 bases from J; junction bases left unmatched: 6. The CDR3 sequence is 15 residues long. The DNA of the CDR3 is TGTGCCAGCAGTACCGGGACTAGCAGCTACAATGAGCAGTTCTTC. Protein: CASSTGTSSYNEQFF.